Listed below are T cell receptor beta chains from one sample, sequenced in a study of regulatory and conventional T cells in RAG deficiency. Profiling relied on immunoSEQ multiplex PCR, and the TCRdb table lists in-frame clones only, not all of them. The repertoire consists of 25,000 to 35,000 clones, with just over 90% occurring once and the leading ten covering approximately 0.82%. The same sample was also used in a study of regulatory T cells.

The sequencing sample was made of Tregs sorted from blood. The receptor source for this set is a human donor in good health. CDR3s include the opening cysteine and the closing phenylalanine or tryptophan. D genes are given only for firm matches. Clone size, where shown, is once, few, many, or a class for clones that have expanded.

v_call: TRBV27; clone_size: once; j_call: TRBJ2-5; d_call: -; cdr3_aa: CASRGTVQETQYF; cdr3_nt: TGTGCCAGCAGGGGGACGGTGCAAGAGACCCAGTACTTC
v_call: TRBV14; clone_size: -; j_call: TRBJ2-7; d_call: -; cdr3_aa: CASSQVGGGRALLTYEQYF; cdr3_nt: TGTGCCAGCAGCCAAGTCGGGGGCGGTCGGGCCCTCCTCACCTACGAGCAGTACTTC
v_call: TRBV5-1; clone_size: -; j_call: TRBJ2-1; d_call: -; cdr3_aa: CASSFDGSSYNEQFF; cdr3_nt: TGCGCCAGCAGCTTTGACGGGAGCTCCTACAATGAGCAGTTCTTC
v_call: TRBV5-1; clone_size: -; j_call: TRBJ1-2; d_call: TRBD1; cdr3_aa: CASSQGTGYFNYGYTF; cdr3_nt: TGCGCCAGCAGCCAAGGGACAGGGTATTTCAACTATGGCTACACCTTC
v_call: TRBV6-1; clone_size: few; j_call: TRBJ1-5; d_call: -; cdr3_aa: CASSEVGRGGGQPQHF; cdr3_nt: TGTGCCAGCAGTGAAGTGGGGAGGGGGGGAGGACAGCCCCAGCATTTT
v_call: TRBV5-6; clone_size: -; j_call: TRBJ1-1; d_call: TRBD1; cdr3_aa: CASSLDRGNTEAFF; cdr3_nt: TGTGCCAGCAGCTTGGACAGGGGAAATACTGAAGCTTTCTTT
v_call: TRBV10-3; clone_size: -; j_call: TRBJ2-5; d_call: TRBD1; cdr3_aa: CAISSGTGTETQYF; cdr3_nt: TGTGCCATCAGCTCCGGGACAGGGACTGAGACCCAGTACTTC
v_call: TRBV28; clone_size: -; j_call: TRBJ2-7; d_call: -; cdr3_aa: CASSPFRGEVYEQYF; cdr3_nt: TGTGCCAGCAGTCCTTTCCGTGGGGAGGTCTACGAGCAGTACTTC
v_call: TRBV5-1; clone_size: -; j_call: TRBJ1-2; d_call: -; cdr3_aa: CASSLEPEVYGYTF; cdr3_nt: TGCGCCAGCAGCTTGGAGCCGGAAGTCTATGGCTACACCTTC
v_call: TRBV27; clone_size: -; j_call: TRBJ1-5; d_call: -; cdr3_aa: CASSLKADQPQHF; cdr3_nt: TGTGCCAGCAGTTTAAAGGCCGATCAGCCCCAGCATTTT
v_call: TRBV6-6; clone_size: -; j_call: TRBJ2-6; d_call: -; cdr3_aa: CASTTSGSGANVLTF; cdr3_nt: TGTGCCAGCACCACTTCGGGGTCTGGGGCCAACGTCCTGACTTTC
v_call: TRBV6-1; clone_size: -; j_call: TRBJ1-6; d_call: -; cdr3_aa: CVNGRNSPLHF; cdr3_nt: TGTGTTAACGGGCGTAATTCACCCCTCCACTTT
v_call: TRBV18; clone_size: -; j_call: TRBJ2-5; d_call: -; cdr3_aa: CASSSTLQETQYF; cdr3_nt: TGTGCCAGCTCATCGACTCTCCAAGAGACCCAGTACTTC
v_call: TRBV6-5; clone_size: -; j_call: TRBJ2-7; d_call: -; cdr3_aa: CASSYTPNSEQYF; cdr3_nt: TGTGCCAGCAGTTATACGCCTAACAGCGAGCAGTACTTC
v_call: TRBV4-1; clone_size: -; j_call: TRBJ1-2; d_call: -; cdr3_aa: CASSQGRDSHYGYTF; cdr3_nt: TGCGCCAGCAGCCAAGGAAGGGATTCCCACTATGGCTACACCTTC
v_call: TRBV4-2; clone_size: -; j_call: TRBJ2-7; d_call: TRBD2; cdr3_aa: CASSQDTGGRFEQYF; cdr3_nt: TGTGCCAGCAGCCAAGATACCGGCGGGAGGTTCGAGCAGTACTTC
v_call: TRBV11-3; clone_size: -; j_call: TRBJ1-4; d_call: -; cdr3_aa: CASSLGVGTPTNEKLFF; cdr3_nt: TGTGCCAGCAGCTTAGGGGTTGGCACCCCAACTAATGAAAAACTGTTTTTT
v_call: TRBV5-1; clone_size: -; j_call: TRBJ1-4; d_call: -; cdr3_aa: CASSLAGGEKLFF; cdr3_nt: TGCGCCAGCAGCTTGGCCGGGGGGGAAAAACTGTTTTTT
v_call: TRBV6-8; clone_size: once; j_call: TRBJ2-5; d_call: TRBD2; cdr3_aa: CASSNNGGARETQYF; cdr3_nt: TGTGCCAGCAGCAACAACGGGGGGGCCCGGGAGACCCAGTACTTC
v_call: TRBV21-1; clone_size: -; j_call: TRBJ1-2; d_call: -; cdr3_aa: CASSKAQGCDYGYTF; cdr3_nt: TGTGCCAGCAGCAAAGCGCAAGGGTGTGACTATGGCTACACCTTC
v_call: TRBV2; clone_size: -; j_call: TRBJ1-2; d_call: -; cdr3_aa: CASSAGGGIIYGYTF; cdr3_nt: TGTGCCAGCAGTGCCGGGGGGGGTATTATCTATGGCTACACCTTC
v_call: TRBV5-1; clone_size: once; j_call: TRBJ1-6; d_call: -; cdr3_aa: CASSLGRSNSPLHF; cdr3_nt: TGCGCCAGCAGCCTGGGACGGTCGAATTCACCCCTCCACTTT
v_call: TRBV13; clone_size: few; j_call: TRBJ1-2; d_call: -; cdr3_aa: CASSLLTRDYGYTF; cdr3_nt: TGTGCCAGCAGCTTACTCACCAGGGACTATGGCTACACCTTC
v_call: TRBV5-6; clone_size: -; j_call: TRBJ2-3; d_call: -; cdr3_aa: CASSLLRGTDTQYF; cdr3_nt: TGTGCCAGCAGCTTGCTTAGGGGAACAGATACGCAGTATTTT
v_call: TRBV9; clone_size: -; j_call: TRBJ2-7; d_call: -; cdr3_aa: CASSPARASGEQYF; cdr3_nt: TGTGCCAGCAGCCCCGCCCGGGCATCGGGCGAGCAGTACTTC
v_call: TRBV15; clone_size: -; j_call: TRBJ1-5; d_call: -; cdr3_aa: CATSRDLGGNQPQHF; cdr3_nt: TGTGCCACCAGCAGAGATCTGGGGGGCAATCAGCCCCAGCATTTT
v_call: TRBV30; clone_size: -; j_call: TRBJ2-7; d_call: -; cdr3_aa: CAWTPQGYEQYF; cdr3_nt: TGTGCCTGGACCCCTCAGGGGTACGAGCAGTACTTC
v_call: TRBV28; clone_size: -; j_call: TRBJ1-4; d_call: TRBD1; cdr3_aa: CASSSFDRGTNEKLFF; cdr3_nt: TGTGCCAGCAGTTCATTTGACAGGGGGACTAATGAAAAACTGTTTTTT
v_call: TRBV19; clone_size: -; j_call: TRBJ1-2; d_call: TRBD1; cdr3_aa: CASSIWRGRDYGYTF; cdr3_nt: TGTGCCAGTAGTATTTGGAGGGGGCGGGACTATGGCTACACCTTC
v_call: TRBV7-2; clone_size: -; j_call: TRBJ1-2; d_call: -; cdr3_aa: CASSSYYGYTF; cdr3_nt: TGTGCCAGCAGCTCCTACTATGGCTACACCTTC
v_call: TRBV5-1; clone_size: -; j_call: TRBJ1-1; d_call: TRBD1; cdr3_aa: CASTTGLNTEAFF; cdr3_nt: TGCGCCAGCACGACAGGGCTGAACACTGAAGCTTTCTTT
v_call: TRBV5-1; clone_size: -; j_call: TRBJ1-1; d_call: -; cdr3_aa: CASSLTAGNTEAFF; cdr3_nt: TGCGCCAGCAGCTTGACGGCAGGCAACACTGAAGCTTTCTTT
v_call: TRBV5-1; clone_size: -; j_call: TRBJ2-1; d_call: -; cdr3_aa: CASSLTGLNNNEQFF; cdr3_nt: TGCGCCAGCAGCTTGACAGGGTTGAACAACAATGAGCAGTTCTTC
v_call: TRBV6-6; clone_size: -; j_call: TRBJ1-2; d_call: TRBD1; cdr3_aa: CASRSSPGQGHGYTF; cdr3_nt: TGTGCCAGCAGATCCTCTCCGGGACAGGGCCATGGCTACACCTTC
v_call: TRBV2; clone_size: -; j_call: TRBJ1-4; d_call: -; cdr3_aa: CASRTTGFATNEKLFF; cdr3_nt: TGTGCCAGCAGGACAACAGGATTCGCAACTAATGAAAAACTGTTTTTT
v_call: TRBV5-1; clone_size: once; j_call: TRBJ2-1; d_call: TRBD2; cdr3_aa: CASSRQWHSGGTYNEQFF; cdr3_nt: TGCGCCAGCAGCCGGCAATGGCATAGCGGGGGGACTTACAATGAGCAGTTCTTC
v_call: TRBV5-6; clone_size: -; j_call: TRBJ2-1; d_call: -; cdr3_aa: CASSLDRTVSNEQFF; cdr3_nt: TGTGCCAGCAGCTTGGACCGGACAGTATCCAATGAGCAGTTCTTC
v_call: TRBV6-5; clone_size: once; j_call: TRBJ1-1; d_call: TRBD1; cdr3_aa: CASSYAALGTGGEAFF; cdr3_nt: TGTGCCAGCAGTTACGCGGCGTTAGGGACAGGGGGTGAAGCTTTCTTT
v_call: TRBV10-3; clone_size: -; j_call: TRBJ2-1; d_call: -; cdr3_aa: CAISVRSGNEQFF; cdr3_nt: TGTGCCATCAGTGTAAGGTCCGGCAATGAGCAGTTCTTC
v_call: TRBV6-5; clone_size: -; j_call: TRBJ1-1; d_call: -; cdr3_aa: CASSWTVNTEAFF; cdr3_nt: TGTGCCAGCAGTTGGACAGTGAACACTGAAGCTTTCTTT
v_call: TRBV15; clone_size: -; j_call: TRBJ2-5; d_call: -; cdr3_aa: CATSRDLLIKETQYF; cdr3_nt: TGTGCCACCAGCAGAGATCTCCTCATTAAAGAGACCCAGTACTTC
v_call: TRBV7-8; clone_size: -; j_call: TRBJ1-4; d_call: -; cdr3_aa: CASSLRGFNEKLFF; cdr3_nt: TGTGCCAGCAGCCTCAGGGGTTTTAATGAAAAACTGTTTTTT
v_call: TRBV12-5; clone_size: -; j_call: TRBJ2-5; d_call: -; cdr3_aa: CASGFGRPYGETQYF; cdr3_nt: TGTGCTAGTGGTTTTGGTCGCCCTTACGGAGAGACCCAGTACTTC
v_call: TRBV11-2; clone_size: -; j_call: TRBJ1-2; d_call: -; cdr3_aa: CASTLAGRGYTF; cdr3_nt: TGTGCCAGCACCCTCGCGGGGAGGGGCTACACCTTC
v_call: TRBV27; clone_size: -; j_call: TRBJ2-2; d_call: -; cdr3_aa: CASSFLRTGELFF; cdr3_nt: TGTGCCAGCAGTTTCTTGAGGACCGGGGAGCTGTTTTTT
v_call: TRBV19; clone_size: -; j_call: TRBJ2-3; d_call: -; cdr3_aa: CASSIHGGPSTDTQYF; cdr3_nt: TGTGCCAGTAGTATTCACGGCGGGCCTTCCACAGATACGCAGTATTTT
v_call: TRBV5-1; clone_size: -; j_call: TRBJ2-5; d_call: -; cdr3_aa: CASSPASVQETQYF; cdr3_nt: TGCGCCAGCAGCCCCGCTTCGGTCCAAGAGACCCAGTACTTC
v_call: TRBV14; clone_size: -; j_call: TRBJ2-7; d_call: TRBD2; cdr3_aa: CASSQAPSGGAIAQYF; cdr3_nt: TGTGCCAGCAGCCAAGCACCTAGCGGGGGGGCAATCGCGCAGTACTTC
v_call: TRBV5-4; clone_size: -; j_call: TRBJ2-7; d_call: TRBD1; cdr3_aa: CASSLDRGEQYF; cdr3_nt: TGTGCCAGCAGCTTGGACAGGGGCGAGCAGTACTTC
v_call: TRBV7-3; clone_size: -; j_call: TRBJ2-1; d_call: TRBD2; cdr3_aa: CASSLNIGLAGAIYNEQFF; cdr3_nt: TGTGCCAGCAGCTTAAATATTGGGCTAGCGGGGGCGATCTACAATGAGCAGTTCTTC
v_call: TRBV7-9; clone_size: -; j_call: TRBJ1-2; d_call: TRBD1; cdr3_aa: CASSLGGQDYGYTF; cdr3_nt: TGTGCCAGCAGCTTAGGGGGACAGGACTATGGCTACACCTTC
v_call: TRBV11-2; clone_size: -; j_call: TRBJ2-7; d_call: -; cdr3_aa: CASSLVFRVEQYF; cdr3_nt: TGTGCCAGCAGCTTAGTCTTTCGGGTGGAGCAGTACTTC
v_call: TRBV10-1; clone_size: -; j_call: TRBJ2-3; d_call: TRBD2; cdr3_aa: CASSPGLAGGPRTDTQYF; cdr3_nt: TGCGCCAGCAGTCCCGGACTAGCGGGGGGTCCCCGCACAGATACGCAGTATTTT
v_call: TRBV7-4; clone_size: -; j_call: TRBJ1-6; d_call: -; cdr3_aa: CASSLKRFVKNSPLHF; cdr3_nt: TGTGCCAGCAGCTTAAAAAGGTTCGTTAAGAATTCACCCCTCCACTTT
v_call: TRBV10-3; clone_size: few; j_call: TRBJ2-7; d_call: TRBD1; cdr3_aa: CAISETGGPYEQYF; cdr3_nt: TGTGCCATCAGTGAGACAGGGGGCCCCTACGAGCAGTACTTC
v_call: TRBV5-6; clone_size: -; j_call: TRBJ2-5; d_call: TRBD2; cdr3_aa: CASSSVLAGSRETQYF; cdr3_nt: TGTGCCAGCAGCTCGGTACTAGCGGGGAGTAGGGAGACCCAGTACTTC